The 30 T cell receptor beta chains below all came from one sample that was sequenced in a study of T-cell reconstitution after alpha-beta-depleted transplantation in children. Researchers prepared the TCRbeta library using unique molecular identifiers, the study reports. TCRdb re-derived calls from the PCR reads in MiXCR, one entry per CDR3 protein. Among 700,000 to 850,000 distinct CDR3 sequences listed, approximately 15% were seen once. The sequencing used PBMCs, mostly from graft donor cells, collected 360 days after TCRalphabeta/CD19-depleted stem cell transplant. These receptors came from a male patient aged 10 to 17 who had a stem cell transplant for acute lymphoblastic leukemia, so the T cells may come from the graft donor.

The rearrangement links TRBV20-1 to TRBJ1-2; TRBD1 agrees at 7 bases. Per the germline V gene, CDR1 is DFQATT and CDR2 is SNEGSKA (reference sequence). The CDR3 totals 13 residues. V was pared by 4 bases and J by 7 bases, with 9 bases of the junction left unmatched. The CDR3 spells CSAITGVGGGYTF. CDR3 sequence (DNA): TGCAGTGCTATAACAGGGGTCGGGGGTGGCTACACCTTC.

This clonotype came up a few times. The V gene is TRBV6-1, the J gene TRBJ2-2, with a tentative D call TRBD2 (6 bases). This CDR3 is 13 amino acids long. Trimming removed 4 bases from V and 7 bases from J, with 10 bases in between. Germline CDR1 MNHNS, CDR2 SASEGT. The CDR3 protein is CASSGVAVGELFF. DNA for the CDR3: TGTGCCAGCAGTGGCGTAGCGGTCGGGGAGCTGTTTTTT.

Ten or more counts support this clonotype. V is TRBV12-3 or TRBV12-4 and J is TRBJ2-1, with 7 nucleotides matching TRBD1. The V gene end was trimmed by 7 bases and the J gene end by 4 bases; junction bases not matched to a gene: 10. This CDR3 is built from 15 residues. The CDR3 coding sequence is TGTGCCAGCACCCACTACGGGACAGAGTACAATGAGCAGTTCTTC. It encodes CASTHYGTEYNEQFF.

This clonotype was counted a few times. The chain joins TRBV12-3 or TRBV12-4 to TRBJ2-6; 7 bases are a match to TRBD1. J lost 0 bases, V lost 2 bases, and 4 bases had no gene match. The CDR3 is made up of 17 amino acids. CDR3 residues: CASSLNRGSSGANVLTF. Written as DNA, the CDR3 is TGTGCCAGCAGTTTAAACAGGGGTAGCTCTGGGGCCAACGTCCTGACTTTC.

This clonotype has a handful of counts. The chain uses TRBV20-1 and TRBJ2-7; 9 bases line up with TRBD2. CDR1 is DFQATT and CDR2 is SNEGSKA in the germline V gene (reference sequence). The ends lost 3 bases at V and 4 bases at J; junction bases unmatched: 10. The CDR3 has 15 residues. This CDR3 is CSARARGGLVYEQYF. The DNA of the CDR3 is TGCAGTGCTAGGGCGCGGGGGGGACTAGTGTACGAGCAGTACTTC.

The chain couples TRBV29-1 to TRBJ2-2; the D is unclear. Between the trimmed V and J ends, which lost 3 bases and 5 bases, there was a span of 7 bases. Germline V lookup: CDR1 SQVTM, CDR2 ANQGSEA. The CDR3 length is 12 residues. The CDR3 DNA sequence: TGCAGCGTTGAGGATTTTACCGGGGAGCTGTTTTTT. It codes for CSVEDFTGELFF.

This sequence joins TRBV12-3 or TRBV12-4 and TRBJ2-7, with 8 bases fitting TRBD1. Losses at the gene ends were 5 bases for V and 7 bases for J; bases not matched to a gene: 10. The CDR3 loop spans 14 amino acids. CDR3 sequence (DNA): TGTGCCAGCAGTGCGCGGCGGGACAGGAGGGAGCAGTACTTC. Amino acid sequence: CASSARRDRREQYF.

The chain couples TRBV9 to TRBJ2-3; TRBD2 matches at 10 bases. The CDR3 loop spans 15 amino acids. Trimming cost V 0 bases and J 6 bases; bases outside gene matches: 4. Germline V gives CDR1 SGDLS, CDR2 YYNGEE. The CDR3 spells CASSVGAGGPDTQYF. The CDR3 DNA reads TGTGCCAGCAGCGTAGGAGCGGGAGGGCCTGATACGCAGTATTTT. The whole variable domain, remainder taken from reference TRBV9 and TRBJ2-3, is DSGVTQTPKHLITATGQRVTLRCSPRSGDLSVYWYQQSLDQGLQFLIQYYNGEERAKGNILERFSAQQFPDLHSELNLSSLELGDSALYFCASSVGAGGPDTQYFGPGTRLTVL.

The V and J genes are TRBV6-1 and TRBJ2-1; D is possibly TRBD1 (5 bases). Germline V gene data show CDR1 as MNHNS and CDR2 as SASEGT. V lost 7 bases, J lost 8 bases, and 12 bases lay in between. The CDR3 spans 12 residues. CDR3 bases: TGTGCCAGCAATCACAGGCCTCATGAGCAGTTCTTC. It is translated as CASNHRPHEQFF.

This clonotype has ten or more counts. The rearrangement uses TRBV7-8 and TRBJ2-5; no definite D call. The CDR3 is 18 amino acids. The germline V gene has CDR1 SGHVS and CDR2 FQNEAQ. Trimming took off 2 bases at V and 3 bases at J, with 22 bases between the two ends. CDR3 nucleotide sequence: TGTGCCAGCAGCTTAACCTCGAAAGGCTGGGCCATTAAAGAGACCCAGTACTTC. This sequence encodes CASSLTSKGWAIKETQYF.

CDR3 sequence reads: CSASGQGWYGYTF. The CDR3 DNA is TGCAGTGCTAGTGGGCAGGGATGGTATGGCTACACCTTC. The genes are TRBV20-1 and TRBJ1-2; D perhaps matches TRBD1 (5 bases). Germline CDR1 reads DFQATT; CDR2 reads SNEGSKA (reference sequence). The CDR3 runs 13 residues. The V end was cut by 3 bases, the J end by 5 bases, with 13 bases between.

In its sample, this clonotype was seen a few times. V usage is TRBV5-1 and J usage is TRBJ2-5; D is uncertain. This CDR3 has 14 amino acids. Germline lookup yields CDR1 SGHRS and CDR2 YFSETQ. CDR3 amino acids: CATKQGPSRETQYF. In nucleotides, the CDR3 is TGCGCGACCAAACAAGGACCCTCTCGGGAGACCCAGTACTTC.

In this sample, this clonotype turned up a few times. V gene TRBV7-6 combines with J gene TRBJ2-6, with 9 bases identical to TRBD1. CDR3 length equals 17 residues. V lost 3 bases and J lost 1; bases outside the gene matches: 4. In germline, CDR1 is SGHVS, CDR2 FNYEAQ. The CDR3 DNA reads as TGTGCCAGCAGCTTCAGGACAGGGGCTTCTGGGGCCAACGTCCTGACTTTC. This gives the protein CASSFRTGASGANVLTF. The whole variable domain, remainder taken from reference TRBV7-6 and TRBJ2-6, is GAGVSQSPRYKVTKRGQDVALRCDPISGHVSLYWYRQALGQGPEFLTYFNYEAQQDKSGLPNDRFSAERPEGSISTLTIQRTEQRDSAMYRCASSFRTGASGANVLTFGAGSRLTVL.

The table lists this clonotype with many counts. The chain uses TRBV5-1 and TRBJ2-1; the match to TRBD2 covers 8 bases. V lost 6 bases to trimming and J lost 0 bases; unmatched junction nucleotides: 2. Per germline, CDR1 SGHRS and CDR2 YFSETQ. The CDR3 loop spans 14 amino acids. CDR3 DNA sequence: TGCGCCAGCAAAACTAGCGGCTCCTACAATGAGCAGTTCTTC. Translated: CASKTSGSYNEQFF.

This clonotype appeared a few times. In nucleotides, the CDR3 is TGTGCCAGCAGTTTGGGGTTGACCGGACCCTACGAGCAGTACTTC. The encoded protein is CASSLGLTGPYEQYF. The chain has TRBV12-3 or TRBV12-4 and TRBJ2-7; D call uncertain. The CDR3 sequence is 15 residues long. Trimming removed 3 bases from V and 2 bases from J, with 14 bases in between.

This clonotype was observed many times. For the CDR3, the DNA is TGCAGCGTTGAATCCGGACTAGATGCCGGGGAGCTGTTTTTT. This translates into CSVESGLDAGELFF. V and J are TRBV29-1 and TRBJ2-2; 7 bases are a match to TRBD2. CDR1 is SQVTM, CDR2 ANQGSEA, per germline. This CDR3 region has 14 residues. With 2 bases clipped from V and 6 bases from J, the junction kept 6 bases outside the gene matches.

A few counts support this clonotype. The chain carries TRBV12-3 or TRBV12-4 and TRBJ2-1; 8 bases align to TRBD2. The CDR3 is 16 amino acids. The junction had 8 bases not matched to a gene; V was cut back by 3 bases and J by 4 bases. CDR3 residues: CASSFPRAGVYNEQFF. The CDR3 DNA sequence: TGTGCCAGCAGTTTCCCCCGAGCGGGAGTGTACAATGAGCAGTTCTTC.

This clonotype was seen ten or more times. The CDR3 nucleotides read TGCAGTGCTAGCGGGGGAAGTCTCTACGAGCAGTACTTC. It codes for CSASGGSLYEQYF. J is TRBJ2-7 and V is TRBV20-1; TRBD2 might be the D (6 bases). V lost 3 bases, J lost 3 bases, and 12 bases lay in between. CDR3 length: 13 residues. Germline V gene lookup returns CDR1 DFQATT and CDR2 SNEGSKA (reference sequence).

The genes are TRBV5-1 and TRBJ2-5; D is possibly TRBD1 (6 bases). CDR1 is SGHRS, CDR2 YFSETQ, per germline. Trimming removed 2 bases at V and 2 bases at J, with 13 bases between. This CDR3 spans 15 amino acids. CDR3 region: CASSFAPRGQETQYF. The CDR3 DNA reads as TGCGCCAGCAGCTTCGCACCCAGGGGACAAGAGACCCAGTACTTC.

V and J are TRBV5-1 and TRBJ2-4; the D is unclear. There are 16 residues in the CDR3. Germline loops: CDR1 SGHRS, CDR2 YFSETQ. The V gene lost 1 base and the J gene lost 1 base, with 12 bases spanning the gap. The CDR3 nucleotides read TGCGCCAGCAGCTTGAGGTCCCCTCTGGCCAAAAACATTCAGTACTTC. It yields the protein CASSLRSPLAKNIQYF. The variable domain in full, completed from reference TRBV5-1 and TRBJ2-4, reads KAGVTQTPRYLIKTRGQQVTLSCSPISGHRSVSWYQQTPGQGLQFLFEYFSETQRNKGNFPGRFSGRQFSNSRSEMNVSTLELGDSALYLCASSLRSPLAKNIQYFGAGTRLSVL.

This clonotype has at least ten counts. This chain's CDR3 is CASSLMGDQPQHF. The CDR3 coding sequence is TGCGCCAGCAGCTTGATGGGGGATCAGCCCCAGCATTTT. This rearrangement joins TRBV5-1 to TRBJ1-5; D perhaps matches TRBD1 (5 bases). Germline V CDR1 and CDR2: SGHRS, YFSETQ. V was clipped by 1 base and J by 5 bases, with 7 bases between them. This CDR3 region has 13 residues.

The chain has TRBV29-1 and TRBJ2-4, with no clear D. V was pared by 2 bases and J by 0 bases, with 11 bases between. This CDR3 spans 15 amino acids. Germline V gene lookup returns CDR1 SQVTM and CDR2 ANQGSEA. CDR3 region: CSVELPILAKNIQYF. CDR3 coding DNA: TGCAGCGTTGAACTGCCCATACTAGCCAAAAACATTCAGTACTTC. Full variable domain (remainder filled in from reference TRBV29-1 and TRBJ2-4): SAVISQKPSRDICQRGTSLTIQCQVDSQVTMMFWYRQQPGQSLTLIATANQGSEATYESGFVIDKFPISRPNLTFSTLTVSNMSPEDSSIYLCSVELPILAKNIQYFGAGTRLSVL.

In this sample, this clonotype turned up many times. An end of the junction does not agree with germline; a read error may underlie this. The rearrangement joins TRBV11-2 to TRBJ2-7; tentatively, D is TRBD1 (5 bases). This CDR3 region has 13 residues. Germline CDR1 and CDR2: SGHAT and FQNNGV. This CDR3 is CASNLAGYYEQYF. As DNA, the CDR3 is TGTGCCAGCAACTTAGCAGGGTACTACGAGCAGTACTTC. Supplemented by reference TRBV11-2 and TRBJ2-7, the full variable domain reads EAGVAQSPRYKIIEKRQSVAFWCNPISGHATLYWYQQILGQGPKLLIQFQNNGVVDDSQLPKDRFSAERLKGVDSTLKIQPAKLEDSAVYLCASNLAGYYEQYFGPGTRLTVT.

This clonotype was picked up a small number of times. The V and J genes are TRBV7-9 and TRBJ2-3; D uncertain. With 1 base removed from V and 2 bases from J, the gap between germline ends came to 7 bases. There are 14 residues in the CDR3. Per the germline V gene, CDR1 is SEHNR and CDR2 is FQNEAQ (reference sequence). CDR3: CASSLDQFTDTQYF. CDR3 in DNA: TGTGCCAGCAGCTTAGATCAGTTCACAGATACGCAGTATTTT.

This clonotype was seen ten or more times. DNA for the CDR3: TGCAGCGGCCGAGAGTGGGGTCCCAACACTGAAGCTTTCTTT. Its protein is CSGREWGPNTEAFF. This sequence joins TRBV29-1 and TRBJ1-1; no clear D. From germline, CDR1 is SQVTM and CDR2 ANQGSEA. The CDR3 has 14 amino acids. The V and J ends lost 7 bases and 2 bases respectively, with 17 bases between them.

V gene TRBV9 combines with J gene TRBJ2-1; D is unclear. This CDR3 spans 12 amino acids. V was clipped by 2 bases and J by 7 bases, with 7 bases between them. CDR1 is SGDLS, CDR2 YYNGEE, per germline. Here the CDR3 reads CASSVLHNEQFF. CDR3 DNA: TGTGCCAGCAGCGTTCTCCATAATGAGCAGTTCTTC.

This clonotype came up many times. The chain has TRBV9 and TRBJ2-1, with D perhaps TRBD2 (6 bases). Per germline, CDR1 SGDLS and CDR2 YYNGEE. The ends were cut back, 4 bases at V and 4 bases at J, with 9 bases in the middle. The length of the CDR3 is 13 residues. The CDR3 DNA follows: TGTGCCAGCAGCCAAAGCGGGTACAATGAGCAGTTCTTC. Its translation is CASSQSGYNEQFF.

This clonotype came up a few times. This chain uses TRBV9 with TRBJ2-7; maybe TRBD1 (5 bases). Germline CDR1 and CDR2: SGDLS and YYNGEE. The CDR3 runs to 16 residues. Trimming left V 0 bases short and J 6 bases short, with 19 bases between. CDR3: CASSVGQGSSLREQYF. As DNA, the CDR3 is TGTGCCAGCAGCGTAGGCCAGGGAAGTTCTCTGCGCGAGCAGTACTTC.

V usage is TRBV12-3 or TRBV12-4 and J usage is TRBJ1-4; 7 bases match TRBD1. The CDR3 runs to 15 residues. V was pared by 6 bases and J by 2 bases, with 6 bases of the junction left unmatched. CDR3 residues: CASSNPRGTNEKLFF. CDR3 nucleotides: TGTGCCAGCAGCAACCCCAGGGGGACTAATGAAAAACTGTTTTTT.

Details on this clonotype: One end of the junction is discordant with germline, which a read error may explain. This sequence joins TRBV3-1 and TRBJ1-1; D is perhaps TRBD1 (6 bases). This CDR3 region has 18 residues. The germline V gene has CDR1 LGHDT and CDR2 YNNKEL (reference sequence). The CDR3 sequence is CACSPARPGVHLNTEAFF. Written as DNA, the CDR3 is TGTGCCTGCAGTCCTGCTCGGCCAGGGGTTCACTTAAACACTGAAGCTTTCTTT.